A single sample gave rise to the 28 T cell receptor beta chains below, sequenced in a study of control samples from healthy donors and cancer patients. This table comes from immunoSEQ multiplex PCR, and its TCRdb copy is limited to in-frame clones, with some not included. The table lists roughly 140,000 clones, 75% to 90% of them singletons. The sample taken for sequencing was blood. These receptors originate from a man aged 25-45 years in good health.

The rearrangement uses TRBV7-9 and TRBJ2-2, with 10 bases fitting TRBD2. The CDR3 length is 16 residues. From germline, CDR1 is SEHNR and CDR2 FQNEAQ (reference sequence). V was pared by 1 base and J by 6 bases, with 5 bases of the junction left unmatched. CDR3 in DNA: TGTGCCAGCAGCTTAGGGCTAGCGGGGGCCTCCGGGGAGCTGTTTTTT. The encoded protein is CASSLGLAGASGELFF.

The genes are TRBV7-2 and TRBJ2-1, with D hard to call. This CDR3 contains 11 residues. The germline V gene encodes CDR1 SGHTA and CDR2 FQGNSA. With 10 bases removed from V and 2 bases from J, the gap between germline ends came to 6 bases. In DNA form, the CDR3 reads TGTGCCACAGCAGCCTACAATGAGCAGTTCTTC. This sequence encodes CATAAYNEQFF. Based on the CDR3 plus reference TRBV7-2 and TRBJ2-1, the full variable domain is GAGVSQSPSNKVTEKGKDVELRCDPISGHTALYWYRQSLGQGLEFLIYFQGNSAPDKSGLPSDRFSAERTGGSVSTLTIQRTQQEDSAVYLCATAAYNEQFFGPGTRLTVL.

V gene TRBV6-5 combines with J gene TRBJ2-1; TRBD1 might be the D (6 bases). Germline V gene data show CDR1 as MNHEY and CDR2 as SVGAGI. Trimming left V 5 bases short and J 5 bases short, with 13 bases between. This CDR3 has 14 amino acids. The CDR3 loop reads CASSLRTDNNEQFF. The CDR3 DNA sequence: TGTGCCAGCAGTCTCCGGACAGACAACAATGAGCAGTTCTTC.

The V and J genes are TRBV2 and TRBJ2-7; 7 bases map to TRBD1. Germline lookup yields CDR1 SNHLY and CDR2 FYNNEI. The V and J ends lost 6 bases and 5 bases, in that order; junction bases with no gene match: 10. The length of the CDR3 is 14 residues. This chain's CDR3 is CASRPDRAQHEQYF. In DNA form, the CDR3 reads TGTGCCAGCAGACCCGACAGGGCACAGCACGAGCAGTACTTC. Complete variable domain (other parts from reference TRBV2 and TRBJ2-7): EPEVTQTPSHQVTQMGQEVILRCVPISNHLYFYWYRQILGQKVEFLVSFYNNEISEKSEIFDDQFSVERPDGSNFTLKIRSTKLEDSAMYFCASRPDRAQHEQYFGPGTRLTVT.

The rearrangement uses TRBV4-2 and TRBJ1-4; 7 bases match TRBD1. With 3 bases clipped from V and 3 bases from J, the junction kept 7 bases outside the gene matches. Looked up from germline, CDR1 is LGHNA and CDR2 is YNFKEQ. The CDR3 has 16 residues. Here the CDR3 reads CASSQEGAAANEKLFF. CDR3 in DNA: TGTGCCAGCAGCCAGGAGGGGGCGGCTGCTAATGAAAAACTGTTTTTT.

The gene calls are TRBV5-6 and TRBJ1-6; D remains ambiguous. In germline, CDR1 is SGHDT, CDR2 YYEEEE. The V end lost 0 bases, the J end lost 1 base, and 2 bases lay between the germline ends. This CDR3 contains 14 residues. The chain's CDR3 is CASSLASYNSPLHF. CDR3 sequence (DNA): TGTGCCAGCAGCTTGGCATCCTATAATTCACCCCTCCACTTT.

The chain couples TRBV19 to TRBJ1-5; 7 bases fit TRBD1. This CDR3 region has 19 residues. Per the germline V gene, CDR1 is LNHDA and CDR2 is SQIVND (reference sequence). Germline trimming cut 6 bases from V and 0 bases from J; bases unmatched to any gene: 17. The CDR3 bases are TGTGCCAGTAGCCTGGACAGGTCCCTTGGGGCCTATAGCAATCAGCCCCAGCATTTT. This translates into CASSLDRSLGAYSNQPQHF.

The chain couples TRBV30 to TRBJ2-3, with 9 bases aligning to TRBD2. CDR1 GTSNPN and CDR2 SVGIG come from the germline V gene (reference sequence). The length of the CDR3 is 16 residues. The V segment lost 0 bases and the J segment 1 base; nucleotides outside the gene matches: 5. Here the CDR3 DNA reads TGTGCCTGGAGTGTACGCCTAGCGGGACGCACAGATACGCAGTATTTT. Amino acids: CAWSVRLAGRTDTQYF.

The CDR3 coding sequence is TGTGCCAGCAGTTCAGAGCTTACGCCCCAGCATTTT. This translates into CASSSELTPQHF. This sequence joins TRBV2 and TRBJ1-5; D is unclear. V was pared by 5 bases and J by 9 bases, with 11 bases between. Germline loops: CDR1 SNHLY, CDR2 FYNNEI. CDR3 length equals 12 residues.

The chain is built from TRBV19 and TRBJ2-6, with D possibly TRBD2 on 5 matching bases. The CDR3 runs 15 residues. Germline loops: CDR1 LNHDA, CDR2 SQIVND (reference sequence). The ends were cut back, 3 bases at V and 0 bases at J, with 6 bases in the middle. The CDR3 is CASSIGNSGANVLTF. The CDR3 DNA sequence: TGTGCCAGTAGTATCGGGAACTCTGGGGCCAACGTCCTGACTTTC.

This rearrangement joins TRBV2 to TRBJ2-5; D is undetermined. Trimming pared 3 bases from V and 4 bases from J, leaving 3 bases between. Germline lookup yields CDR1 SNHLY and CDR2 FYNNEI. The CDR3 runs to 11 residues. The CDR3 sequence: CASSDGETQYF. Written as DNA, the CDR3 is TGTGCCAGCAGTGATGGAGAGACCCAGTACTTC.

This clone appeared a single time. V usage is TRBV6-5 and J usage is TRBJ1-4; 10 bases agree with TRBD1. CDR1 MNHEY and CDR2 SVGAGI come from the germline V gene. Trimming cost V 5 bases and J 5 bases; bases outside gene matches: 2. The CDR3 is 14 residues long. The CDR3 nucleotides are TGTGCCAGCAGTCGGGACAGGGGAAATGAAAAACTGTTTTTT. Amino acids: CASSRDRGNEKLFF.

The rearrangement links TRBV7-6 to TRBJ2-7, with D uncertain. Germline lookup yields CDR1 SGHVS and CDR2 FNYEAQ. The CDR3 has 14 residues. Trimming left V 3 bases short and J 2 bases short, with 11 bases between. The CDR3 nucleotides are TGTGCCAGCAGCTTGGGCGGCGGCGCCTACGAGCAGTACTTC. Translating it yields CASSLGGGAYEQYF.

The V call is TRBV6-1, the J call TRBJ2-3; D is undetermined. Germline V gives CDR1 MNHNS, CDR2 SASEGT. V lost 2 bases to trimming and J lost 1 base, with 4 bases between them. This CDR3 comprises 13 residues. The CDR3 here is CASSEQGTDTQYF. DNA of the CDR3: TGTGCCAGCAGTGAACAGGGCACAGATACGCAGTATTTT.

This chain connects TRBV5-1 to TRBJ1-1, with D perhaps matching TRBD1 (6 bases). Germline assignment: CDR1 SGHRS and CDR2 YFSETQ. Deletions cut 0 bases from V and 7 bases from J, with 10 bases between. CDR3 size: 13 residues. The chain's CDR3 is CASSLARGLEAFF. The CDR3 DNA reads TGCGCCAGCAGCTTGGCCAGGGGTCTTGAAGCTTTCTTT.

The chain employs TRBV4-3 and TRBJ2-6, with D tentatively TRBD1 or TRBD2 (5 bases each). V was trimmed by 5 bases and J by 4 bases, leaving 12 bases between them. Germline CDR1 LGHNA, CDR2 YSLEER. The CDR3 consists of 15 residues. The CDR3 DNA reads as TGCGCCAGCAGCACCGGGGCCGGAGGGGCCAACGTCCTGACTTTC. Translated: CASSTGAGGANVLTF.

The chain couples TRBV4-1 to TRBJ2-7; weak D call: TRBD2 (6 bases). The length of the CDR3 is 17 residues. Looked up from germline, CDR1 is MGHRA and CDR2 is YSYEKL. The V gene lost 1 base and the J gene lost 3 bases, with 19 bases spanning the gap. CDR3 residues: CASSQAPGGQGNYEQYF. CDR3 in DNA: TGCGCCAGCAGCCAAGCCCCCGGAGGGCAGGGAAACTACGAGCAGTACTTC.

The rearrangement links TRBV7-2 to TRBJ2-2; D possibly corresponds to TRBD2 (5 bases). The CDR3 is made up of 13 amino acids. Trimming stripped 1 base from V and 7 bases from J, with 7 bases between. Germline V gene sequence: CDR1 SGHTA, CDR2 FQGNSA. The DNA for the CDR3 is TGTGCCAGCAGCTTAGTTCGGGGCGGGGAGCTGTTTTTT. This sequence encodes CASSLVRGGELFF.

J is TRBJ2-4 and V is TRBV5-6, with TRBD1 as a possible D gene (6 bases). Germline V CDR1 and CDR2: SGHDT, YYEEEE. Trimming stripped 2 bases from V and 7 bases from J, with 16 bases between. The CDR3 is made up of 15 amino acids. Written as DNA, the CDR3 is TGTGCCAGCAGCTTACTTCCGGGACAAACGAACATTCAGTACTTC. This encodes CASSLLPGQTNIQYF.

V usage is TRBV6-5 and J usage is TRBJ1-1; D gene unclear. The germline V and J ends were trimmed by 6 bases and 0 bases, with 8 bases remaining between them. The CDR3 covers 13 residues. Per germline, CDR1 MNHEY and CDR2 SVGAGI. CDR3 sequence reads: CASRLGMNTEAFF. For the CDR3, the DNA is TGTGCCAGCAGACTGGGAATGAACACTGAAGCTTTCTTT.

The chain couples TRBV6-5 to TRBJ1-1; 10 bases align to TRBD1. In germline, CDR1 is MNHEY, CDR2 SVGAGI. The CDR3 loop spans 15 amino acids. The junction had 6 bases not matched to a gene; V was cut back by 4 bases and J by 4 bases. CDR3 nucleotides: TGTGCCAGCAGTTTGGACCGGGACAGGGGCACTGAAGCTTTCTTT. Protein: CASSLDRDRGTEAFF.

The V call is TRBV5-4, the J call TRBJ2-1; D not certain. Per the germline V gene, CDR1 is SGHNT and CDR2 is YYREEE (reference sequence). The CDR3 totals 15 residues. The ends were cut back, 0 bases at V and 7 bases at J, with 14 bases in the middle. The CDR3, as DNA: TGTGCCAGCAGCTTGGGGTCCGCCGGGCCGAATGAGCAGTTCTTC. It encodes CASSLGSAGPNEQFF.

The gene calls are TRBV4-1 and TRBJ1-1; D might be TRBD1 (6 bases). Trimming took off 4 bases at V and 1 base at J, with 13 bases between the two ends. Germline CDR1 and CDR2: MGHRA and YSYEKL. The CDR3 is 15 amino acids. The CDR3 bases are TGCGCCAGCAGCCTGTCGGGACAAACGAACACTGAAGCTTTCTTT. Residues: CASSLSGQTNTEAFF.

This clone was seen only once. The J gene is TRBJ1-2, the V gene TRBV7-9, with D possibly TRBD1 on 5 matching bases. The CDR3 length is 13 residues. Germline CDR1 reads SEHNR; CDR2 reads FQNEAQ (reference sequence). Trimming cost V 1 base and J 7 bases, with 10 bases left between them. CDR3 sequence (DNA): TGTGCCAGCAGCTTAGGAACAAGGGGTGGCTACACCTTC. It encodes CASSLGTRGGYTF.

The chain links TRBV4-1 to TRBJ1-1; possibly TRBD1 for D (6 bases). CDR3 length equals 16 residues. Trimming removed 4 bases from V and 1 base from J, with 16 bases in between. The germline gives CDR1 MGHRA, CDR2 YSYEKL. CDR3 in DNA: TGCGCCAGCAGCCTAGTCCCCGGGACACCGAACACTGAAGCTTTCTTT. Translating gives CASSLVPGTPNTEAFF.

The CDR3 region is CASSVGSGRDYSGANVLTF. Here the CDR3 DNA reads TGTGCCAGCAGCGTAGGATCAGGCAGGGATTACTCTGGGGCCAACGTCCTGACTTTC. The chain joins TRBV9 to TRBJ2-6; TRBD1 is a possible D gene (5 bases). Per germline, CDR1 SGDLS and CDR2 YYNGEE. Trimming pared 0 bases from V and 0 bases from J, leaving 16 bases between. The CDR3 runs to 19 residues.

This sequence joins TRBV7-2 and TRBJ1-5; 12 bases fit TRBD1. CDR3 length: 15 residues. Germline-derived CDR1 and CDR2 are SGHTA and FQGNSA. Losses at the gene ends were 6 bases for V and 4 bases for J; bases not matched to a gene: 4. The CDR3 region has the DNA TGTGCCAGCAGTTGGGGACAGGGGGCTAATCAGCCCCAGCATTTT. It codes for CASSWGQGANQPQHF.

This chain joins TRBV2 and TRBJ1-4; 8 nucleotides match TRBD1. The length of the CDR3 is 17 residues. Germline values: CDR1 SNHLY, CDR2 FYNNEI. J was trimmed by 1 base and V by 3 bases; bases with no gene match: 7. CDR3 sequence (DNA): TGTGCCAGCAGTGATGCCAGGGGGCAGGGAACTAATGAAAAACTGTTTTTT. Translating gives CASSDARGQGTNEKLFF.